This entry features one T cell receptor beta chain sequence. Looked up from germline, CDR1 is WSHSY and CDR2 is SAAADI. The CDR3 loop spans 12 amino acids. Trimming removed 8 bases from V and 5 bases from J; junction bases left unmatched: 5. This specimen comes from a study of blood T cell repertoires in COVID-19. Assay used: immunoSEQ multiplex PCR; TCRdb lists only in-frame clones, some missing. The repertoire includes 60,000 or so clones, nearly 90% of them detected once, and approximately 13% sits in the top ten. The receptor was isolated from a man in his sixties with active COVID-19. Material for sequencing was peripheral blood. The V gene is TRBV10-2, the J gene TRBJ2-5; 7 bases fit TRBD2. The chain's CDR3 is CASGRSGETQYF. The CDR3 region has the DNA TGCGCCAGCGGCCGTAGCGGGGAGACCCAGTACTTC.